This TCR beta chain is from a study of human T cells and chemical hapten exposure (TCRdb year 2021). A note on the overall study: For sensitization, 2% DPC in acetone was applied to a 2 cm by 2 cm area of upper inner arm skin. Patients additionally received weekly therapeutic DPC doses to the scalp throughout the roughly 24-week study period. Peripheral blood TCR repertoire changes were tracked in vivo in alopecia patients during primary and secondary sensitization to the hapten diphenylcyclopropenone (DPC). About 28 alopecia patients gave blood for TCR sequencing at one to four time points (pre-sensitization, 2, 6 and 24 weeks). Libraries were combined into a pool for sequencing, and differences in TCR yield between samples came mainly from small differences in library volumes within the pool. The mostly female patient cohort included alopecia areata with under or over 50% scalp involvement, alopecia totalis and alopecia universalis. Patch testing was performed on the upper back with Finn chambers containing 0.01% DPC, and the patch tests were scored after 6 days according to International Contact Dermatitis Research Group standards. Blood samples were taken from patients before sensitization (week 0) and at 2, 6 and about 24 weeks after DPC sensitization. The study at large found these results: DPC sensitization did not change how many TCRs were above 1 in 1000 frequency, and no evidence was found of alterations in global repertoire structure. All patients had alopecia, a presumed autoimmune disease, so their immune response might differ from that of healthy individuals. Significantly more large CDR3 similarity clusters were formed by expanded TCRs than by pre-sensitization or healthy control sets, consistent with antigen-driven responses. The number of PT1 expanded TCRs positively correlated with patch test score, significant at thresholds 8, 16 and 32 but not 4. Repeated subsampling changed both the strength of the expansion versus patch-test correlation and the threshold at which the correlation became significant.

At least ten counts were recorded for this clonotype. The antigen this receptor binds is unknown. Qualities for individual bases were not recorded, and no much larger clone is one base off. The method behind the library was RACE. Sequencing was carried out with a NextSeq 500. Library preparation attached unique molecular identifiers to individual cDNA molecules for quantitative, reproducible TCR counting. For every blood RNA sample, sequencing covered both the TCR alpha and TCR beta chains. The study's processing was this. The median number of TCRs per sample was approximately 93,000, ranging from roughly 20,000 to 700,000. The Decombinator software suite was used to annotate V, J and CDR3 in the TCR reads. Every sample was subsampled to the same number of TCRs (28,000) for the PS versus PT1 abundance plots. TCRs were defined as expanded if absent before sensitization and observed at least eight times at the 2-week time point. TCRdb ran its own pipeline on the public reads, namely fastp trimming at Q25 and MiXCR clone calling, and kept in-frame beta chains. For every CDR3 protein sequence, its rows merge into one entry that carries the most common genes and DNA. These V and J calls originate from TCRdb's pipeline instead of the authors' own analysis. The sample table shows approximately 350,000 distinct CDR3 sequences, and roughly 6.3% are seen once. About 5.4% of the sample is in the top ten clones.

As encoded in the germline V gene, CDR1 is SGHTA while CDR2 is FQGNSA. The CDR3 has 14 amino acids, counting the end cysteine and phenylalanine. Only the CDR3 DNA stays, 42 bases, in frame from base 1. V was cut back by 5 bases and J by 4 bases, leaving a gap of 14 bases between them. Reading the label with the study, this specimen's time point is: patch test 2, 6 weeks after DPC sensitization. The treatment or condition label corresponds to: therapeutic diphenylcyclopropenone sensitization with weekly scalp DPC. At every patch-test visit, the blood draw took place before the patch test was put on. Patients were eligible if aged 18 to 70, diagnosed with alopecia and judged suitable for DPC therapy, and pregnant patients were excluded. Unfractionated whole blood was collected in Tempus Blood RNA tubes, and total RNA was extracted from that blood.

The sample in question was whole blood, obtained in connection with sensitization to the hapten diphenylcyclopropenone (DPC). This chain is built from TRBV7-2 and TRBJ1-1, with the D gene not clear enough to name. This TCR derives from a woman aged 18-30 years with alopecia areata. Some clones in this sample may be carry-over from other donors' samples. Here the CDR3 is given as CASSPAVVGTEAFF. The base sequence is TGTGCCAGCAGCCCCGCCGTGGTAGGCACTGAAGCTTTCTTT.